This TCR beta chain is drawn from a study of long-term antiretroviral therapy in people with HIV. Overall study: Specimens dating back about a decade before the 2015 immediate-ART recommendation are the oldest included.

Comment on this clone: The antigen remains undetermined.

Survey level was the resolution at which the v3.0 immunoSEQ assay ran. Sequencing of each sample targeted 40,000-50,000 T-cell genomes. The data were produced by immunoSEQ multiplex PCR, yet TCRdb's version contains in-frame clones alone and is incomplete. The sample records about 30,000 clones, roughly 81% being singletons. Study-wide results and limits: The study found that diversity rose after ART but stayed below transplant donor controls.

The TCR comes from a woman aged 25 to 45 with HIV. Source: unsorted PBMCs, taken 2.8 years before starting antiretroviral therapy.

In DNA form, the CDR3 reads TGTGCCAGCAGCGACTTAAGGACAGCTGGTACCTACGAGCAGTACGTC. Translated, it gives CASSDLRTAGTYEQYV. The J gene is TRBJ2-7, the V gene TRBV2; possibly TRBD1 for D (6 bases). Germline CDR1 SNHLY, CDR2 FYNNEI. The CDR3 sequence is 16 residues long. V shed 6 bases and J shed 2 bases, with 20 bases lying between them.